This T cell receptor beta chain was sequenced for a study of shared clonotypes between healthy human individuals. With ten immunoSEQ deep assay plates, unsorted PBMC DNA underwent sequencing. Some clones are missing from TCRdb's copy, which holds only in-frame ones; the method was immunoSEQ multiplex PCR. The data contain roughly 480,000 clones, roughly 78% of them singletons. The CDR3 is made up of 13 amino acids. Germline assignment: CDR1 SGHAT and CDR2 FQNNGV. Trimming left V 2 bases short and J 6 bases short, with 8 bases between. The sample was PBMCs. The clonotype comes from a woman between 35 and 50 years old in good health. Some clones in this sample may be carry-over from other donors' samples. The chain is built from TRBV11-2 and TRBJ2-1; D gene uncertain. CDR3 region: CASSLLQSNEQFF. CDR3 DNA sequence: TGTGCCAGCAGCTTATTGCAGTCCAATGAGCAGTTCTTC.